This TCR beta chain stems from a study of radiotherapy plus CTLA-4 blockade in lung cancer. The V and J ends lost 2 bases and 8 bases respectively, with 12 bases between them. CDR1 and CDR2 from the germline V gene are MNHNY and SVGAGI (reference sequence). The CDR3 is made up of 13 amino acids. Here immunoSEQ multiplex PCR was the method, and the copy in TCRdb shows in-frame clones only, minus some. The repertoire holds about 62,000 clones, with around 76% as singletons. V is TRBV6-6 and J is TRBJ1-2, with D unresolved. The specimen was peripheral blood, collected from a patient treated with radiotherapy plus ipilimumab. The clonotype originates from a human donor with non-small cell lung cancer who had a complete response to radiotherapy plus ipilimumab. The CDR3 spells CASSYRGSGGYTF. Written as DNA, the CDR3 is TGTGCCAGCAGTTACCGCGGATCGGGAGGCTACACCTTC.